A single T cell receptor beta chain is shown here with its context. Germline V gene data show CDR1 as LGHDT and CDR2 as YNNKEL (reference sequence). V lost 4 bases and J lost 7, with 14 bases in between. The CDR3 runs 14 residues. This record comes from a study of T cell responses to AZD1222 COVID-19 vaccine. Produced via immunoSEQ multiplex PCR; TCRdb's table is partial and in-frame only. Seen here are approximately 140,000 clones, roughly nine tenths observed once, and the top ten hold 3% to 4%. Sample: peripheral blood, taken 28 days after the second AZD1222 dose. The chain employs TRBV3-1 (or the pseudogene TRBV3-2) and TRBJ2-1; perhaps TRBD2 as D (6 bases). The receptor comes from an adult who received the AZD1222 COVID-19 vaccine. In nucleotides, the CDR3 is TGTGCCAGCAGCCGCGGGGTGGGAAGGAATGAGCAGTTCTTC. Residues: CASSRGVGRNEQFF.